This T cell receptor (beta chain) was observed in a study of T cell repertoires in cytomegalovirus infection. With 4 bases clipped from V and 1 base from J, the junction kept 4 bases outside the gene matches. This CDR3 comprises 14 residues. With respect to this clonotype: Its antigen is not identified.

TCRdb reprocessed the reads with MiXCR, giving one entry per CDR3 protein. The sample has 640,000 or so distinct CDR3 sequences; roughly 36% are singletons. The specimen was cultured PBMCs, collected from culture after CMV antigen stimulation. The chain carries TRBV12-3 or TRBV12-4 and TRBJ2-7, with TRBD2 matching over 7 bases. This TCR came from a human donor in good health (CMV status not recorded). Some clones in this sample may be carry-over from other donors' samples. The CDR3 DNA is TGTGCCAGCAGTTGGAGAGCGGGGTCCTACGAGCAGTACTTC. Translation: CASSWRAGSYEQYF.